This TCR beta chain was identified in a study of shared clonotypes between healthy human individuals. Study-wide background: Donors had three CD4 naive, three CD4 memory, two CD8 naive and one CD8 memory plate apiece.

This table comes from immunoSEQ multiplex PCR, and its TCRdb copy is limited to in-frame clones, with some not included. The profile covers 2 million to 2.5 million clones, with over 85% appearing a single time and about 0.39% taken by the ten largest. The CDR3 length is 12 residues. Germline V gene lookup returns CDR1 SNHLY and CDR2 FYNNEI. V lost 4 bases to trimming and J lost 12 bases, with 13 bases between them. The J gene is TRBJ1-3, the V gene TRBV2; D unclear. Sample: naive CD4+ T cells from PBMCs. Subset here: CD45RA+ positively selected. This receptor was identified in a man aged 18 to 30 in good health. Some clones in this sample may be carry-over from other donors' samples. The CDR3 here is CASSAVPWGIYF. The CDR3 DNA reads as TGTGCCAGCAGTGCCGTCCCATGGGGCATATATTTT. Filled out from reference TRBV2 and TRBJ1-3, the complete variable domain reads EPEVTQTPSHQVTQMGQEVILRCVPISNHLYFYWYRQILGQKVEFLVSFYNNEISEKSEIFDDQFSVERPDGSNFTLKIRSTKLEDSAMYFCASSAVPWGIYFGEGSWLTVV.